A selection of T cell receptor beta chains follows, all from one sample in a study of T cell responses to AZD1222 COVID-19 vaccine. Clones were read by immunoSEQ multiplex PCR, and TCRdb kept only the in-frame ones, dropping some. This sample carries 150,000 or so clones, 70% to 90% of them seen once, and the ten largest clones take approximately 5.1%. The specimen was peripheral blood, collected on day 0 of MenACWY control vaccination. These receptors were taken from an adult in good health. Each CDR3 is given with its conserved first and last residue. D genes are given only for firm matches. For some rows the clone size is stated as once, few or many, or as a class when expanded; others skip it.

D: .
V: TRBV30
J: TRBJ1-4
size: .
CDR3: CAWYPGGTNEKLFF
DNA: TGTGCCTGGTACCCTGGAGGGACTAATGAAAAACTGTTTTTT

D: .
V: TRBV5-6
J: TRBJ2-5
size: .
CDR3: CAGSRGRLGNQYF
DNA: TGTGCCGGGTCAAGGGGCCGCTTGGGTAACCAGTACTTC

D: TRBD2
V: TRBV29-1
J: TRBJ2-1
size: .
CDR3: CSVWTSGGSYNEQFF
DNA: TGCAGCGTTTGGACTAGCGGGGGGTCATACAATGAGCAGTTCTTC

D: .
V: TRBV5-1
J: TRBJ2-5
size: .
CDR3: CASSLGGGGGETQYF
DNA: TGCGCCAGCAGCTTAGGGGGCGGCGGAGGGGAGACCCAGTACTTC

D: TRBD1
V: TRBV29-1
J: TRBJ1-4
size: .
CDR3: CSVGQGGREKLFF
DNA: TGCAGCGTAGGACAGGGGGGTCGCGAAAAACTGTTTTTT

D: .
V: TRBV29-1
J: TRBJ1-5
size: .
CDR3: CSVTGQSNQPQHF
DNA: TGCAGCGTTACCGGACAGAGCAATCAGCCCCAGCATTTT

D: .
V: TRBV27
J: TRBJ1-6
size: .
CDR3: CASSPNHRAGNSPLHF
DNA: TGTGCCAGCAGTCCCAATCACAGGGCGGGGAATTCACCCCTCCACTTT

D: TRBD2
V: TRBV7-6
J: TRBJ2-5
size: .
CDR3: CASSLALREGETQYF
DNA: TGTGCCAGCAGCTTAGCGTTGCGGGAGGGAGAGACCCAGTACTTC

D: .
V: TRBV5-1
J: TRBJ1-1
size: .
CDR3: CASSIEGRTEAFF
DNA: TGCGCCAGCAGTATCGAGGGAAGAACTGAAGCTTTCTTT

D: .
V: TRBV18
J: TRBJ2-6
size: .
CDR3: CASSQDSWFVRANVLTF
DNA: TGTGCCAGCTCACAGGACAGTTGGTTCGTACGGGCCAACGTCCTGACTTTC

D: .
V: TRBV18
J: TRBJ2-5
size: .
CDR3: CASSGQETQYF
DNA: TGTGCCAGCTCGGGGCAAGAGACCCAGTACTTC

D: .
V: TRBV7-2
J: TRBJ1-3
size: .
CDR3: CASSDPGAWPFESGNTIYF
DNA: TGTGCCAGCAGCGACCCGGGGGCTTGGCCTTTTGAGTCGGGAAACACCATATATTTT

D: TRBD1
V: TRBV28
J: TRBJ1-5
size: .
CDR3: CASRAFGTDYSNQPQHF
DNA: TGTGCCAGCAGGGCGTTTGGGACAGATTATAGCAATCAGCCCCAGCATTTT

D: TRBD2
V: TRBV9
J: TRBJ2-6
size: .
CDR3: CASSVRTSGFSGANVLTF
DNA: TGTGCCAGCAGCGTAAGGACTAGCGGGTTTTCTGGGGCCAACGTCCTGACTTTC

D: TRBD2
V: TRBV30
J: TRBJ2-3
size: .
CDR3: CAWSGLAGVADTQYF
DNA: TGTGCCTGGTCGGGACTAGCGGGAGTAGCGGATACGCAGTATTTT

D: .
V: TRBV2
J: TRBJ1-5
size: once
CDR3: CASHSSVGNQPQHF
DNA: TGTGCCAGCCATTCCTCGGTGGGCAATCAGCCCCAGCATTTT

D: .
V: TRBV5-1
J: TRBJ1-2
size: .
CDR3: CASSPAPGENYGYTF
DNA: TGCGCCAGCAGCCCCGCCCCGGGGGAAAACTATGGCTACACCTTC

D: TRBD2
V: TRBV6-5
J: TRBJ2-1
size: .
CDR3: CASSLTSGVNNEQFF
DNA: TGTGCCAGCAGCCTGACTAGCGGGGTGAACAATGAGCAGTTCTTC

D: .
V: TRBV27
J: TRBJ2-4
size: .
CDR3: CASSRTGKNIQYF
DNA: TGTGCCAGCAGTCGGACGGGTAAAAACATTCAGTACTTC

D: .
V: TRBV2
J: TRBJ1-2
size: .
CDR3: CASMEGINYGYTF
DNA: TGTGCCAGCATGGAAGGGATTAACTATGGCTACACCTTC

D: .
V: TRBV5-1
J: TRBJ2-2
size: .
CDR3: CASSFAGTRPTGELFF
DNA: TGCGCCAGCAGCTTTGCGGGGACTCGGCCCACCGGGGAGCTGTTTTTT

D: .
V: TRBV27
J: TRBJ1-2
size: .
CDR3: CASSLRPYDYGYTF
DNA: TGTGCCAGCAGTTTACGTCCGTATGACTATGGCTACACCTTC

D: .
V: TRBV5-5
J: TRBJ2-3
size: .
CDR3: CASSMERGTDTQYF
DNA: TGTGCCAGCAGTATGGAGCGCGGCACAGATACGCAGTATTTT

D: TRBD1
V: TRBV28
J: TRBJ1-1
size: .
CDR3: CASSPGTGVHTEAFF
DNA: TGTGCCAGCAGCCCCGGGACAGGGGTTCACACTGAAGCTTTCTTT

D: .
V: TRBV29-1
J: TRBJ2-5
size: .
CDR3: CSVHEGGETQYF
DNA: TGCAGCGTCCACGAGGGGGGAGAGACCCAGTACTTC

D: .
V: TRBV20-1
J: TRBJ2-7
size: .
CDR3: CSAHEVGEQYF
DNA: TGCAGTGCCCACGAGGTGGGGGAGCAGTACTTC

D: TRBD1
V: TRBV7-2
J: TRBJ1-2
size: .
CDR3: CASSLDRSGRGYTF
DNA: TGTGCCAGCAGCTTGGACAGGAGCGGGAGGGGCTACACCTTC

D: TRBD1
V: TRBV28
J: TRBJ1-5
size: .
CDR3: CASSYTGVNSNQPQHF
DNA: TGTGCCAGCAGTTATACAGGGGTTAATAGCAATCAGCCCCAGCATTTT

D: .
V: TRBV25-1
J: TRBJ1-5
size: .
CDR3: CASSWGGNNQPQHF
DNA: TGTGCCAGCAGTTGGGGGGGAAACAATCAGCCCCAGCATTTT

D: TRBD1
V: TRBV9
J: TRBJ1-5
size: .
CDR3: CASSTTGGPNQPQHF
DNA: TGTGCCAGCAGCACCACAGGGGGCCCTAATCAGCCCCAGCATTTT

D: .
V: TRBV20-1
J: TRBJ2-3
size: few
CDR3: CSAFRADTQYF
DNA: TGCAGTGCTTTTAGGGCAGATACGCAGTATTTT

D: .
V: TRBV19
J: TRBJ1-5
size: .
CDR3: CASRATLLSNQPQHF
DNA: TGTGCCAGTAGGGCGACATTACTTAGCAATCAGCCCCAGCATTTT

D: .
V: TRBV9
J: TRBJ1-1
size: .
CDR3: CASSVAIGGFGNTEAFF
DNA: TGTGCCAGCAGCGTAGCTATTGGGGGATTCGGGAACACTGAAGCTTTCTTT

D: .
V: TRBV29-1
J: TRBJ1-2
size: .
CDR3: CSVSRGSNYGYTF
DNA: TGCAGCGTTAGCAGGGGTTCCAATTATGGCTACACCTTC

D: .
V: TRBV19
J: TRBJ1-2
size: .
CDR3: CASRQEWGPHTF
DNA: TGTGCCAGTAGACAGGAGTGGGGGCCCCACACCTTC

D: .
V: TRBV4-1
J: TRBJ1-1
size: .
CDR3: CASSQATVLNTEAFF
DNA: TGCGCCAGCAGCCAAGCGACAGTTTTGAACACTGAAGCTTTCTTT

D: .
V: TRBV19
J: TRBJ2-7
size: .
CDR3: CASSIDTVGYEQYF
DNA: TGTGCCAGTAGTATCGACACGGTGGGCTACGAGCAGTACTTC

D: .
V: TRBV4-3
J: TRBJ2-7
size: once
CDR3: CASSQGQGHSYEQYF
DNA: TGCGCCAGCAGCCAGGGCCAGGGGCACTCCTACGAGCAGTACTTC

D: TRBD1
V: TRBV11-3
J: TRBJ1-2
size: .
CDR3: CASSPGGTALEGYTF
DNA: TGTGCCAGCAGCCCTGGTGGGACAGCCCTAGAGGGCTACACCTTC

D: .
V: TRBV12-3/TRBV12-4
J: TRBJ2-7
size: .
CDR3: CASSLNNDYEQYF
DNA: TGTGCCAGCAGTTTAAACAATGACTACGAGCAGTACTTC

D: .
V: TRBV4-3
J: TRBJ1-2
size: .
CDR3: CASSLNSGLTNYGYTF
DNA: TGCGCCAGCAGCCTTAACTCAGGGCTTACTAACTATGGCTACACCTTC

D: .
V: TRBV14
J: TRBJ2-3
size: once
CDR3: CASSQDLQIYTDTQYF
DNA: TGTGCCAGCAGCCAAGATCTCCAGATATACACAGATACGCAGTATTTT

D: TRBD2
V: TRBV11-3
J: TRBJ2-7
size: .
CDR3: CASSLDQSGSTEQYF
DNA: TGTGCCAGCAGCTTAGATCAGAGCGGGAGTACCGAGCAGTACTTC

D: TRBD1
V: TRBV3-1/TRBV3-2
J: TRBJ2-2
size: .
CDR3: CASSPGRRGQGSGELFF
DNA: TGTGCCAGCAGCCCAGGTCGTAGAGGACAGGGAAGCGGGGAGCTGTTTTTT

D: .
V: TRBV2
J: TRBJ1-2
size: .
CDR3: CASSGGDSTSGYTF
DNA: TGTGCCAGCAGTGGGGGAGACAGCACAAGCGGCTACACCTTC

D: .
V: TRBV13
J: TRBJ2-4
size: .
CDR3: CASSRGDKNIQYF
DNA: TGTGCCAGCAGCAGGGGGGACAAAAACATTCAGTACTTC

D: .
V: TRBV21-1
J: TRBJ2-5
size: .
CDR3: CASTLKGGSGQETQYF
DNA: TGTGCCAGCACTCTCAAGGGGGGAAGCGGGCAAGAGACCCAGTACTTC

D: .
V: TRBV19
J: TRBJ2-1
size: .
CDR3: CASSTHTIGQFF
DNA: TGTGCCAGTAGTACGCATACTATTGGGCAGTTCTTC

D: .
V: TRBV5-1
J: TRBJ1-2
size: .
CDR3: CASSLDSYNYGYTF
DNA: TGCGCCAGCAGCCTCGACAGCTATAACTATGGCTACACCTTC

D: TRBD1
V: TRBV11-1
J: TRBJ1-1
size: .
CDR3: CASSSQGAGAFF
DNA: TGTGCCAGCAGCTCACAGGGGGCGGGAGCTTTCTTT

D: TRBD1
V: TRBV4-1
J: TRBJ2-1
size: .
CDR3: CASSQVTGVKGDEQFF
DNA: TGCGCCAGCAGCCAGGTAACAGGGGTCAAGGGCGATGAGCAGTTCTTC

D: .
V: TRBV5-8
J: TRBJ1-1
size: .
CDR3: CASSFATRAEAFF
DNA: TGTGCCAGCAGCTTCGCGACAAGGGCTGAAGCTTTCTTT

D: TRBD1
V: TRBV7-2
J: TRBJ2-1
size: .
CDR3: CASSLAGQGANEQFF
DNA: TGTGCCAGCAGCTTAGCCGGACAGGGGGCGAATGAGCAGTTCTTC